This TCR beta chain was found in a study of cytomegalovirus exposure and HLA in healthy donors. Study summary: Caucasian-associated ancestry cluster membership applied to about four fifths of 398 genotyped donors. Study-wide results and limits: A later examination showed that TCR association rates differed by HLA locus, with DRB1 most and HLA-C fewest. Analyses of presence and absence presupposed an approximately uniform sequencing depth across donors.

Regarding this clone: Its antigen is as yet unknown.

Germline V CDR1 and CDR2: SGHTA, FQGNSA. The CDR3 spans 13 residues. Trimming took 5 bases from V and 5 from J; bases not matched to a gene: 6. The study ran its PCR with 60 Vbeta and 13 Jbeta primers. Authors' processing steps: As a later analysis found, there were 60 million to 90 million unique TCR beta chains, of which some 9.9 million were shared. Assay: immunoSEQ multiplex PCR; the TCRdb copy retains only in-frame clones and omits some. V and J calls and clone size come straight from that table; D and trimming were deduced from the DNA. The sample lists 110,000 or so clones; about 68% were seen once.

Specimen: PBMCs. The rearrangement uses TRBV7-2 and TRBJ2-7; TRBD2 matches at 7 bases. This clonotype was obtained from a woman between 40 and 55 years old in good health and CMV-seropositive. The CDR3 DNA reads as TGTGCCAGCAGCCAAAATCGGGGGGACGAGCAGTACTTC. Translation gives CASSQNRGDEQYF.